This T cell receptor beta chain was identified during a study of blood T cell repertoires in COVID-19. In the original analysis: The authors estimated nucleated cell counts from reference gene primer amplification. Sequenced by immunoSEQ multiplex PCR; TCRdb stores in-frame clones only, minus some. V, J and clone size derive from that table, while D and trimming were established from the DNA sequence. The top ten clones hold approximately 6% of a sample with a few hundred thousand clones, roughly nine tenths of them seen once. Among Cohort 3 donors, those recovered had two negative PCRs, clearance, or symptom resolution. V lost 3 bases and J lost 10; bases outside the gene matches: 6. Germline V gene sequence: CDR1 KGHSH, CDR2 LQKENI. This CDR3 is 13 amino acids long.

The sample comprised PBMCs or T cells enriched from blood (not recorded which). The clonotype was recovered from a woman in her thirties who had recovered from COVID-19. The chain joins TRBV18 to TRBJ2-1; 7 bases agree with TRBD2. The CDR3 spells CASSPGLAEEQFF. In nucleotides, the CDR3 is TGTGCCAGCTCACCTGGTCTAGCGGAGGAGCAGTTCTTC.